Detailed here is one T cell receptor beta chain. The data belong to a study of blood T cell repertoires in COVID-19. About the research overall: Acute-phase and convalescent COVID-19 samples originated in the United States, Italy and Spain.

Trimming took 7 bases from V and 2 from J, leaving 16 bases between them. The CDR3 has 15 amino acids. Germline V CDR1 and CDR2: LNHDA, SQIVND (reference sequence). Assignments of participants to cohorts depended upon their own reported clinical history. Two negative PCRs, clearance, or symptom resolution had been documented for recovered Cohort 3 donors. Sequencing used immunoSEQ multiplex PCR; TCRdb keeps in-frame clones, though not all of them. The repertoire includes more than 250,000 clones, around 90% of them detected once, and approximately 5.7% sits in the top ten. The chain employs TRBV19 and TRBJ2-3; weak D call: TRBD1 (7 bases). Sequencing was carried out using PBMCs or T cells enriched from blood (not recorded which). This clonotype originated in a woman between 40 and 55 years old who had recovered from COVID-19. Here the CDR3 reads CASKEGGQNTDTQYF. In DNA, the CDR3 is TGTGCCAGTAAGGAGGGGGGACAGAACACAGATACGCAGTATTTT.